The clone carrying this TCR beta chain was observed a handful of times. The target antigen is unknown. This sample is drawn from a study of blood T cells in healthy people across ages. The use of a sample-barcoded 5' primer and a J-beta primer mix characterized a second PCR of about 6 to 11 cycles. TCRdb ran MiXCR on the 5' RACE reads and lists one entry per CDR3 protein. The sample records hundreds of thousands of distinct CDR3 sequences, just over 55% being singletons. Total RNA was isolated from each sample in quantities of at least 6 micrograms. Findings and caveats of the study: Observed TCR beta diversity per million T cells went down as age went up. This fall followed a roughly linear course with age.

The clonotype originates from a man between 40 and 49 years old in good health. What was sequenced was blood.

In DNA form, the CDR3 reads TGTGCCAGCAGTAACGGGGGGTCCACAGATACGCAGTATTTT. The encoded protein is CASSNGGSTDTQYF. V usage is TRBV25-1 and J usage is TRBJ2-3; 7 bases are a match to TRBD2. With 5 bases clipped from V and 2 bases from J, the junction kept 4 bases outside the gene matches. Germline CDR1 and CDR2: MGHDK and SYGVNS. The CDR3 consists of 14 residues.